This is a list of T cell receptor beta chains from one sample in a study of early T cells in non-severe SARS-CoV-2 infection. One entry per CDR3 protein, called by TCRdb with MiXCR from the 5' RACE reads. The table lists about 94,000 distinct CDR3 sequences, around 14% of them singletons. Sequencing input: whole blood. Source of these receptors: an adult who was a healthcare worker with PCR-confirmed SARS-CoV-2 infection or an uninfected control (not recorded which). Both conserved end residues are part of each CDR3. Fields, in order: clone size, CDR3 length, V gene, D gene, J gene, CDR3 protein, CDR3 DNA. D genes are given only for firm matches. Some rows have no size entry. The others give once, few or many, or a class for an expanded clone.

size: -; length: 15; V: TRBV27; D: TRBD2; J: TRBJ2-5; CDR3: CASSLAGGLRETQYF; DNA: TGTGCCAGCAGTTTAGCGGGGGGGCTAAGAGAGACCCAGTACTTC
size: many; length: 17; V: TRBV11-2; D: TRBD1; J: TRBJ1-3; CDR3: CASSFARQGTSGNTIYF; DNA: TGTGCCAGCAGCTTCGCCCGACAGGGAACCTCTGGAAACACCATATATTTT
size: -; length: 12; V: TRBV29-1; D: -; J: TRBJ1-1; CDR3: CSVGPLNTEAFF; DNA: TGCAGCGTGGGACCCTTGAACACTGAAGCTTTCTTT
size: many; length: 16; V: TRBV6-2/TRBV6-3; D: -; J: TRBJ2-3; CDR3: CASSYLAGQSTDTQYF; DNA: TGTGCCAGCAGTTACTTGGCCGGACAGAGCACAGATACGCAGTATTTT
size: few; length: 14; V: TRBV19; D: -; J: TRBJ2-6; CDR3: CASRPNSGANVLTF; DNA: TGTGCCAGTAGGCCCAACTCTGGGGCCAACGTCCTGACTTTC
size: many; length: 14; V: TRBV4-3; D: -; J: TRBJ2-7; CDR3: CASSQDPTGYEQYF; DNA: TGCGCCAGCAGCCAAGATCCTACGGGTTACGAGCAGTACTTC
size: few; length: 15; V: TRBV7-9; D: -; J: TRBJ2-1; CDR3: CASSLTGSLYNEQFF; DNA: TGTGCCAGCAGCTTGACGGGGTCCCTCTACAATGAGCAGTTCTTC
size: -; length: 15; V: TRBV6-5; D: -; J: TRBJ1-6; CDR3: CASSRRGDYDSPLHF; DNA: TGTGCCAGCAGCCGACGAGGAGACTATGATTCACCCCTCCACTTT
size: few; length: 16; V: TRBV6-5; D: TRBD1; J: TRBJ2-2; CDR3: CASRPSRGRSAGELFF; DNA: TGTGCCAGCAGACCCTCCAGGGGGCGATCGGCCGGGGAGCTGTTTTTT
size: few; length: 12; V: TRBV9; D: -; J: TRBJ1-6; CDR3: CASSVRDSPLHF; DNA: TGTGCCAGCAGCGTCAGGGATTCACCCCTCCACTTT
size: few; length: 14; V: TRBV5-1; D: TRBD1; J: TRBJ1-2; CDR3: CASSAGQTLYGYTF; DNA: TGCGCCAGCAGCGCGGGACAGACTCTCTATGGCTACACCTTC
size: few; length: 14; V: TRBV29-1; D: -; J: TRBJ2-2; CDR3: CSVAQGWDTGELFF; DNA: TGCAGCGTCGCACAGGGTTGGGACACCGGGGAGCTGTTTTTT
size: -; length: 14; V: TRBV9; D: -; J: TRBJ1-3; CDR3: CASSPHGSGNTIYF; DNA: TGTGCCAGCAGCCCCCACGGGAGTGGAAACACCATATATTTT
size: few; length: 14; V: TRBV27; D: -; J: TRBJ2-2; CDR3: CASSLGGGSGELFF; DNA: TGTGCCAGCAGTTTGGGGGGCGGCTCCGGGGAGCTGTTTTTT
size: -; length: 16; V: TRBV6-5; D: -; J: TRBJ2-7; CDR3: CASSYSVWDLSYEQYF; DNA: TGTGCCAGCAGTTACTCCGTGTGGGACCTCTCCTACGAGCAGTACTTC
size: -; length: 16; V: TRBV2; D: TRBD2; J: TRBJ2-2; CDR3: CASNLLAGENTGELFF; DNA: TGTGCCAGCAACCTACTAGCGGGGGAGAACACCGGGGAGCTGTTTTTT
size: few; length: 15; V: TRBV11-3; D: -; J: TRBJ2-2; CDR3: CASSLGLLGGGELFF; DNA: TGTGCCAGCAGCCTCGGACTTTTGGGAGGCGGGGAGCTGTTTTTT
size: -; length: 15; V: TRBV7-2; D: TRBD1; J: TRBJ2-1; CDR3: CASSLEAGGRNEQFF; DNA: TGTGCCAGCAGCTTAGAAGCAGGGGGAAGGAATGAGCAGTTCTTC
size: many; length: 12; V: TRBV20-1; D: -; J: TRBJ1-6; CDR3: CSARRGEVAFHF; DNA: TGCAGTGCTCGGAGGGGGGAGGTCGCCTTCCACTTT
size: -; length: 15; V: TRBV7-2; D: TRBD2; J: TRBJ2-7; CDR3: CASSFAAGGLEEQYF; DNA: TGTGCCAGCAGCTTCGCTGCGGGGGGTTTAGAAGAGCAGTACTTC
size: -; length: 15; V: TRBV15; D: -; J: TRBJ1-5; CDR3: CATSRVGRDSQPQHF; DNA: TGTGCCACCAGCAGAGTCGGCAGGGATAGCCAGCCCCAGCATTTT
size: -; length: 13; V: TRBV7-2; D: -; J: TRBJ1-2; CDR3: CASSLQETYGYTF; DNA: TGTGCCAGCAGCTTGCAGGAAACCTATGGCTACACCTTC
size: many; length: 14; V: TRBV2; D: TRBD1; J: TRBJ2-3; CDR3: CASALQGVGDTQYF; DNA: TGTGCCAGCGCTCTCCAGGGGGTGGGAGATACGCAGTATTTT
size: -; length: 13; V: TRBV20-1; D: -; J: TRBJ2-5; CDR3: CSARDPVQETQYF; DNA: TGCAGTGCTAGAGATCCAGTTCAAGAGACCCAGTACTTC
size: -; length: 15; V: TRBV5-6; D: -; J: TRBJ2-3; CDR3: CASSMKGLHTDTQYF; DNA: TGTGCCAGCAGCATGAAAGGACTACACACAGATACGCAGTATTTT
size: few; length: 11; V: TRBV29-1; D: -; J: TRBJ2-7; CDR3: CSVTQGYEQYF; DNA: TGCAGCGTTACACAGGGCTACGAGCAGTACTTC
size: few; length: 13; V: TRBV7-9; D: -; J: TRBJ2-7; CDR3: CASSLASYTRQYF; DNA: TGTGCCAGCAGCTTAGCCAGCTACACCCGGCAGTACTTC
size: few; length: 14; V: TRBV29-1; D: TRBD1; J: TRBJ2-3; CDR3: CSVLAQGSTDTQYF; DNA: TGCAGCGTTCTAGCACAGGGGAGCACAGATACGCAGTATTTT
size: -; length: 14; V: TRBV18; D: TRBD2; J: TRBJ2-7; CDR3: CASSPGLNRGEQYF; DNA: TGTGCCAGCTCACCGGGACTAAACCGGGGCGAGCAGTACTTC
size: -; length: 15; V: TRBV20-1; D: TRBD1; J: TRBJ1-3; CDR3: CSAREGQLSGNTIYF; DNA: TGCAGTGCTAGAGAGGGACAGCTATCTGGAAACACCATATATTTT
size: few; length: 12; V: TRBV20-1; D: -; J: TRBJ1-2; CDR3: CSASEGTYGYTF; DNA: TGCAGTGCTAGCGAGGGTACTTATGGCTACACCTTC
size: many; length: 17; V: TRBV12-3/TRBV12-4; D: TRBD1; J: TRBJ1-5; CDR3: CASSFGARQGSNQPQHF; DNA: TGTGCCAGCAGTTTTGGGGCCCGACAGGGTAGCAATCAGCCCCAGCATTTT
size: many; length: 15; V: TRBV6-6; D: -; J: TRBJ1-6; CDR3: CASRSPGAYNSPLHF; DNA: TGTGCCAGCAGGTCCCCGGGGGCTTATAATTCACCCCTCCACTTT
size: -; length: 15; V: TRBV6-5; D: -; J: TRBJ1-2; CDR3: CASSPSPGRDYGYTF; DNA: TGTGCCAGCAGTCCTAGTCCCGGCAGGGACTATGGCTACACCTTC
size: -; length: 14; V: TRBV28; D: -; J: TRBJ2-7; CDR3: CAAAPDKGTYEQYF; DNA: TGTGCCGCTGCCCCCGACAAGGGAACCTACGAGCAGTACTTC
size: -; length: 13; V: TRBV28; D: -; J: TRBJ2-7; CDR3: CASRPTGRYEQYF; DNA: TGTGCCAGCAGGCCAACAGGGAGGTACGAGCAGTACTTC
size: many; length: 16; V: TRBV6-6; D: -; J: TRBJ2-7; CDR3: CASSSSADRSPYEQYF; DNA: TGTGCCAGCAGTTCTTCCGCCGACAGATCCCCCTACGAGCAGTACTTC
size: many; length: 14; V: TRBV28; D: TRBD1; J: TRBJ1-4; CDR3: CASRTTGGSGKLFF; DNA: TGTGCCAGCAGAACCACAGGGGGCTCGGGAAAACTGTTTTTT
size: -; length: 10; V: TRBV29-1; D: -; J: TRBJ1-1; CDR3: CSVVLAEAFF; DNA: TGCAGCGTTGTTTTGGCTGAAGCTTTCTTT
size: -; length: 17; V: TRBV4-2; D: -; J: TRBJ2-7; CDR3: CASSQVGARAARDEQYF; DNA: TGTGCCAGCAGCCAAGTTGGTGCCAGGGCAGCGCGCGACGAGCAGTACTTC
size: few; length: 14; V: TRBV2; D: -; J: TRBJ2-1; CDR3: CASSSLLGGNEQFF; DNA: TGTGCCAGCAGTAGCCTTCTTGGCGGCAATGAGCAGTTCTTC
size: few; length: 14; V: TRBV20-1; D: TRBD1; J: TRBJ1-5; CDR3: CSALDRDLYQPQHF; DNA: TGCAGTGCACTTGACAGGGATTTGTATCAGCCCCAGCATTTT
size: many; length: 13; V: TRBV5-1; D: -; J: TRBJ2-2; CDR3: CASSLVGAGELFF; DNA: TGCGCCAGCAGCTTGGTTGGGGCCGGGGAGCTGTTTTTT
size: few; length: 14; V: TRBV7-6; D: -; J: TRBJ2-2; CDR3: CASSYGVGTGELFF; DNA: TGTGCCAGCAGCTATGGGGTCGGTACCGGGGAGCTGTTTTTT
size: few; length: 15; V: TRBV7-2; D: TRBD1; J: TRBJ1-1; CDR3: CASTLWTGANTEAFF; DNA: TGTGCCAGCACCCTTTGGACAGGTGCCAACACTGAAGCTTTCTTT